Described below is a single T cell receptor beta chain sequence and its context. Its antigen is undetermined. The sample belongs to a study of cytomegalovirus exposure and HLA in healthy donors. Background on the study: Within the Caucasian-associated ancestry cluster were roughly 79% of the approximately 370 genotyped donors. General study findings and limits: Later analysis showed most CMV-associated TCR beta chains appearing HLA-restricted. Accounts indicate the classifier identified cytomegalovirus status with strong specificity and sensitivity. Under in vitro conditions, a few CMV-associated chains were confirmed as specific for CMV antigens.

The germline gives CDR1 MNHEY, CDR2 SVGAGI. The CDR3 contains 14 residues. V lost 10 bases to trimming and J lost 3 bases, with 16 bases between them. A multiplex PCR was run with 60 Vbeta primers and 13 Jbeta primers. Using immunoSEQ multiplex PCR, the repertoire was profiled, and TCRdb retains in-frame clones only, with some absent. The sample has 70,000 to 95,000 clones; around 74% are singletons. The receptor comes from a man aged 25 to 45 in good health and CMV-seropositive. Sequencing was performed on PBMCs. The J gene is TRBJ2-1, the V gene TRBV6-5, with D maybe TRBD2 (5 bases). The CDR3: CATRQQGGYNEQFF. For the CDR3, the DNA is TGTGCCACCAGGCAGCAAGGAGGCTACAATGAGCAGTTCTTC.